A single sample gave rise to the 14 T cell receptor beta chains below, sequenced in a study of blood T cell repertoires in COVID-19. TCRdb's table, derived via immunoSEQ multiplex PCR, lists solely in-frame clones and lacks some. The data show 230,000 or so clones, roughly 80% seen once. The source material was peripheral blood. The receptors here all came from a human donor in a cohort sampled during active COVID-19.

In its sample, this clone was seen once. The chain carries TRBV27 and TRBJ2-5; D is possibly TRBD2 (5 bases). V dropped 2 bases and J dropped 4 bases, with 11 bases sitting between them. CDR3 length equals 14 residues. CDR1 is MNHEY, CDR2 SMNVEV, per germline (reference sequence). CDR3 sequence (DNA): TGTGCCAGCAGTTTAAGAGGGAACACAGAGACCCAGTACTTC. Translation gives CASSLRGNTETQYF.

The chain has TRBV27 and TRBJ2-7, with D unclear. CDR1 is MNHEY and CDR2 is SMNVEV in the germline V gene (reference sequence). V was shortened by 1 base and J by 9 bases, with 10 bases between the two germline ends. The CDR3 spans 12 residues. This chain's CDR3 is CASSLLIPGQYF. The DNA for the CDR3 is TGTGCCAGCAGTTTATTAATCCCGGGGCAGTACTTC.

The V call is TRBV5-4, the J call TRBJ2-7; a possible D gene is TRBD1 (5 bases). The CDR3 is made up of 16 amino acids. V was clipped by 0 bases and J by 4 bases, with 17 bases between them. CDR1 is SGHNT and CDR2 is YYREEE in the germline V gene (reference sequence). DNA of the CDR3: TGTGCCAGCAGCTTGGGGCGTTCGGCAGGGTTGTACGAGCAGTACTTC. Protein: CASSLGRSAGLYEQYF.

The rearrangement uses TRBV5-4 and TRBJ2-1; 11 positions agree with TRBD1. The CDR3 loop spans 14 amino acids. Looked up from germline, CDR1 is SGHNT and CDR2 is YYREEE (reference sequence). Trimming at V came to 5 bases and at J to 7 bases, leaving 5 bases not matched to a gene. In DNA form, the CDR3 reads TGTGCCAGCAGTCGGACAGGGGGCATGAATGAGCAGTTCTTC. Amino acids: CASSRTGGMNEQFF.

This clone was recorded only once. The V gene is TRBV5-4, the J gene TRBJ2-3; D may be TRBD2 (5 bases). Trimming took 0 bases from V and 4 from J, leaving 9 bases between them. Looked up from germline, CDR1 is SGHNT and CDR2 is YYREEE (reference sequence). The CDR3 covers 14 residues. This chain's CDR3 is CASSLGGIADTQYF. The DNA for the CDR3 is TGTGCCAGCAGCTTGGGAGGGATCGCAGATACGCAGTATTTT. The complete variable domain, with remaining parts taken from reference TRBV5-4 and TRBJ2-3, reads ETGVTQSPTHLIKTRGQQVTLRCSSQSGHNTVSWYQQALGQGPQFIFQYYREEENGRGNFPPRFSGLQFPNYSSELNVNALELDDSALYLCASSLGGIADTQYFGPGTRLTVL.

The V call is TRBV28, the J call TRBJ1-2; 8 positions agree with TRBD1. The CDR3 totals 14 residues. Germline loops: CDR1 MDHEN, CDR2 SYDVKM. The J segment lost 5 bases and the V segment lost 7 bases, leaving 9 bases of the junction unmatched. The CDR3 region is CASNYQGAWYGYTF. Here the CDR3 DNA reads TGTGCCAGCAATTACCAGGGGGCTTGGTATGGCTACACCTTC.

There are a few counts of this clone. The V and J genes are TRBV19 and TRBJ2-7; 7 bases are a match to TRBD1. V gave up 2 bases and J gave up 5 bases; unmatched junction bases: 6. The CDR3 is made up of 14 amino acids. CDR1 LNHDA and CDR2 SQIVND come from the germline V gene (reference sequence). The CDR3 DNA reads as TGTGCCAGTAGTATATTGGCAGGGGGAGACGAGCAGTACTTC. It translates to CASSILAGGDEQYF.

The chain combines TRBV9 with TRBJ2-7; TRBD2 matches at 15 bases. Germline CDR1 is SGDLS and CDR2 is YYNGEE. V was clipped by 0 bases and J by 2 bases; unmatched bases: 0. This CDR3 spans 16 amino acids. Written as DNA, the CDR3 is TGTGCCAGCAGCGTAGGGACTAGCGGGAGGGCCTACGAGCAGTACTTC. Its protein is CASSVGTSGRAYEQYF.

This clone was observed at least ten times. The gene calls are TRBV13 and TRBJ2-7; 12 nucleotides agree with TRBD2. J was trimmed by 3 bases and V by 4 bases; bases with no gene match: 4. The CDR3 loop spans 15 amino acids. The germline V gene has CDR1 PRHDT and CDR2 FYEKMQ (reference sequence). The CDR3 is CASSWTSGDDYEQYF. The DNA of the CDR3 is TGTGCCAGCAGCTGGACTAGCGGGGACGACTACGAGCAGTACTTC.

V usage is TRBV14 and J usage is TRBJ1-1; tentatively, D is TRBD1 (5 bases). The CDR3 covers 14 residues. The ends were cut back, 5 bases at V and 3 bases at J, with 13 bases in the middle. Germline lookup yields CDR1 SGHDN and CDR2 FVKESK. In DNA form, the CDR3 reads TGTGCCAGCAGCGGCGACGAGACAGACACTGAAGCTTTCTTT. The encoded protein is CASSGDETDTEAFF.

The chain couples TRBV25-1 to TRBJ2-1; maybe TRBD2 (5 bases). V was pared by 8 bases and J by 9 bases, with 23 bases between. CDR1 MGHDK and CDR2 SYGVNS come from the germline V gene. This CDR3 is built from 15 residues. The CDR3 nucleotides read TGTGCCAGCCGAGGAGGAACGACCTACAGTGGTGAGCAGTTCTTC. Amino acid sequence: CASRGGTTYSGEQFF.

This chain links TRBV11-3 with TRBJ2-7, with 7 bases that match TRBD1. Germline loops: CDR1 SGHNT, CDR2 YENEEA. Germline trimming cut 1 base from V and 5 bases from J; bases unmatched to any gene: 8. CDR3 length equals 15 residues. The CDR3 bases are TGTGCCAGCAGCTTAGGGGCGACAGGGTGGGACGAGCAGTACTTC. It specifies CASSLGATGWDEQYF.

The V gene is TRBV29-1, the J gene TRBJ2-5; D unclear. This CDR3 has 10 amino acids. Germline CDR1 SQVTM, CDR2 ANQGSEA. Trimming removed 6 bases from V and 5 bases from J, with 7 bases in between. CDR3 loop: CSVREETQYF. The CDR3 DNA sequence: TGCAGCGTAAGAGAGGAGACCCAGTACTTC.

About this clone itself: A much larger clone differs from this one at a single base, so this may be a read error. The identical CDR3 is also encoded by other nucleotide sequences in the sample. The chain recombines TRBV5-5 with TRBJ2-3, with 12 bases lining up with TRBD1. V was pared by 4 bases and J by 2 bases, with 5 bases of the junction left unmatched. This CDR3 spans 16 amino acids. The V gene's germline CDR1 is SGHKS and CDR2 YYEKEE (reference sequence). CDR3 amino acids: CASSPGQGAFTDTQYF. Written as DNA, the CDR3 is TGTGCCAGCAGCCCGGGACAGGGGGCCTTCACAGATACGCAGTATTTT.